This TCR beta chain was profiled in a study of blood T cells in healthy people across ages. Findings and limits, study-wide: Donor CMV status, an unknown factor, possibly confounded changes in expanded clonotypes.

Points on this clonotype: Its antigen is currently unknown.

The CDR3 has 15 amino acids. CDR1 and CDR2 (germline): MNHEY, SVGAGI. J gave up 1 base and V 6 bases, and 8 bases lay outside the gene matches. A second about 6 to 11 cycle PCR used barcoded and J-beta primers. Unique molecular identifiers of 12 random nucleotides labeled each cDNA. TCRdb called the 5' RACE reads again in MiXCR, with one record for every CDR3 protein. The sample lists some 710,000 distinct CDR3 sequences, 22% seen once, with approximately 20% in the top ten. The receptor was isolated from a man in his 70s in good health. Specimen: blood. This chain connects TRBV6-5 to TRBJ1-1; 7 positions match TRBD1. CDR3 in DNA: TGTGCCAGCAGAAGGGAGGGGGCACCGAACACTGAAGCTTTCTTT. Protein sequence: CASRREGAPNTEAFF.